This record looks at one T cell receptor beta chain sequence and its context. This entry belongs to a study of T cell responses to AZD1222 COVID-19 vaccine. The junction had 2 bases not matched to a gene; V was cut back by 2 bases and J by 7 bases. Germline lookup yields CDR1 GTSNPN and CDR2 SVGIG (reference sequence). The CDR3 is 12 amino acids. Libraries were prepared by immunoSEQ multiplex PCR; TCRdb keeps only in-frame clonotypes and omits some of them. The table records 65,000 to 70,000 clones, around 78% of them present only once. This rearrangement joins TRBV30 to TRBJ1-3; 7 bases map to TRBD1. This specimen consisted of peripheral blood, obtained 28 days after the second AZD1222 dose. The clonotype comes from an adult who received the AZD1222 COVID-19 vaccine. The CDR3 loop reads CAWSPDRNTIYF. CDR3 DNA sequence: TGTGCCTGGAGTCCGGACAGGAACACCATATATTTT.